These T cell receptor beta chains were read from a single sample in a study of radiation and T cells in renal cell carcinoma. Sequencing was performed with immunoSEQ multiplex PCR; in TCRdb, only in-frame clones are kept and a portion is missing. The profile shows 120,000 to 150,000 clones, approximately 86% of them singletons. The sample consisted of blood, taken from a patient whose treatment included radiotherapy and nephrectomy. These receptors all come from a woman aged 45-65 years with renal cell carcinoma. The CDR3 runs from the conserved cysteine through the conserved F or W. Fields, in order: CDR3 length, D gene, V gene, J gene, clone size, CDR3 DNA, CDR3 protein. A D gene is named only where the DNA matches it firmly. Size is stated for part of the rows, as once, few or many counts, or as a class when the clone is expanded.

11	.	TRBV7-9	TRBJ2-7	.	TGTGCCAGCAGCTTAGAATTCGAGCAGTACTTC	CASSLEFEQYF
13	.	TRBV6-4	TRBJ2-3	.	TGTGCCAGCAGTGACTTTAACGGAGATACGCAGTATTTT	CASSDFNGDTQYF
13	.	TRBV9	TRBJ1-1	few	TGTGCCAGCAGCGTAGATGGGAACACTGAAGCTTTCTTT	CASSVDGNTEAFF
16	TRBD1	TRBV28	TRBJ2-7	.	TGTGCCAGCAGTTTACCACGGGACAGGGGTAGGTACGAGCAGTACTTC	CASSLPRDRGRYEQYF
17	.	TRBV4-3	TRBJ2-7	.	TGCGCCAGCAGCCGCGATGAGGGGAGGCAGGGATACTACGAGCAGTACTTC	CASSRDEGRQGYYEQYF
16	TRBD2	TRBV5-1	TRBJ2-5	.	TGCGCCAGCAGCCCATCCGGGACTAGCGGGAGGAAGACCCAGTACTTC	CASSPSGTSGRKTQYF
14	.	TRBV30	TRBJ1-1	.	TGTGCCTGGATGCAAGGGGAATCGAACACTGAAGCTTTCTTT	CAWMQGESNTEAFF
15	.	TRBV30	TRBJ1-5	.	TGTGCCTGGAGTTCAACGACAGGTGGGAATCAGTCCCAGCATTTT	CAWSSTTGGNQSQHF
15	.	TRBV5-6	TRBJ2-2	.	TGTGCCAGCAGCTTCAGTAGAACAGGGACCGGGGAGCTGTTTTTT	CASSFSRTGTGELFF
13	TRBD1	TRBV30	TRBJ1-3	.	TGTGCCTGGGGTACAGGGGTATTGAGCACCATATATTTT	CAWGTGVLSTIYF
13	.	TRBV7-9	TRBJ1-4	.	TGTGCCAGCAGCTTAGGGGCTAATGAAAAACTGTTTTTT	CASSLGANEKLFF
13	.	TRBV7-9	TRBJ2-5	once	TGTGCCAGCAGCTTAGATCCGGGGGAGACCCAGTACTTC	CASSLDPGETQYF
14	.	TRBV5-1	TRBJ2-5	.	TGCGCCAGCAGCTTGATGGGGGGCCGAGAGACCCAGTACTTC	CASSLMGGRETQYF
12	.	TRBV9	TRBJ1-6	few	TGTGCCAGCAGCGGACAAAATTCACCCCTCCACTTT	CASSGQNSPLHF